This TCR beta chain originates from a study of blood T cell repertoires in COVID-19. Study-wide background: The United States, Italy and Spain provided the acute and convalescent COVID-19 samples.

During active infection, Seattle patients enrolled and were then monitored through disease. This table comes from immunoSEQ multiplex PCR, and its TCRdb copy is limited to in-frame clones, with some not included. Seen here are about 140,000 clones, over 80% observed once, and the top ten hold 8.9%. The junction had 5 bases not matched to a gene; V was cut back by 10 bases and J by 5 bases. Germline V CDR1 and CDR2: ENHRY, SYGVKD. The CDR3 covers 13 residues. The sequenced sample was peripheral blood. The origin of this receptor is a man younger than 40 with COVID-19, enrolled during active disease. The chain carries TRBV10-3 and TRBJ2-1; 10 bases line up with TRBD2. In DNA form, the CDR3 reads TGTGCCACCAGGACTAGCGGAGACAATGAGCAGTTCTTC. It yields the protein CATRTSGDNEQFF.